This record covers a single T cell receptor beta chain. Its antigen remains unidentified. This sample stems from a study of identical twins. After template switching added a universal primer site, the resulting cDNA carried unique molecular identifiers. TCRdb re-called the 5' RACE reads with MiXCR, one entry per CDR3 protein. The sample lists over 200,000 distinct CDR3 sequences, around 9.6% occurring once. CDR3 length: 14 residues. Trimming removed 4 bases from V and 6 bases from J; junction bases left unmatched: 5. CDR1 LGHNT and CDR2 FRNRAP come from the germline V gene. Study-wide results and limits: There was an excess of low generation probability in the out-of-frame alpha sequences that twins shared.

This clonotype was obtained from a woman aged 18-29 years in good health. This sequence joins TRBV12-5 and TRBJ2-5; 10 bases map to TRBD1. The specimen was memory (CD45RO+) T cells sorted from blood. For the CDR3, the DNA is TGTGCTAGTGGTTCCGGGACAGGGGTGCAGACCCAGTACTTC. Its translation is CASGSGTGVQTQYF.